A single sample is the source of the 25 T cell receptor beta chains below, sequenced in a study of Graves' ophthalmopathy and Graves' hyperthyroidism (dated by TCRdb to between 2018 and 2020). The sample was run on an Illumina HiSeq 2000. For repertoire sequencing, TCR beta CDR3 regions were amplified from RNA transcripts. HTBI primers and the Qiagen OneStep RT-PCR kit were used in a first-round RT-PCR, which was followed by a second-round multiplex PCR, size selection and purification. TCRdb itself trimmed the public reads at Q25 with fastp, ran MiXCR and retained productive beta chains. Rows matching on CDR3 protein sequence are summarized as one entry with the most common DNA and genes. This sample holds just over 600,000 distinct CDR3 sequences; 20% to 25% were observed only once. Jointly, the top ten make up roughly 6.9% of the sample. The sample consisted of peripheral blood. The receptors derive from a woman under 30 with stable Graves' hyperthyroidism. Some clones in this sample may be carry-over from other donors' samples. Donor details come from another sample of the same person, matched by shared clones.

This clonotype was seen at least ten times. The gene calls are TRBV3-1 and TRBJ1-5; D remains ambiguous. The germline V gene has CDR1 LGHDT and CDR2 YNNKEL (reference sequence). The CDR3 sequence is 14 residues long. Trimming stripped 4 bases from V and 5 bases from J, with 12 bases between. This CDR3 reads CASSRTRRDQPQHF. The DNA of the CDR3 is TGTGCCAGCAGCCGAACCCGTCGGGATCAGCCCCAGCATTTT.

Here the CDR3 reads CASSYGSLPYEQYF. DNA of the CDR3: TGTGCCAGCAGTTACGGTAGCCTCCCCTACGAGCAGTACTTC. The gene calls are TRBV6-5 and TRBJ2-7; unclear D gene. CDR1 MNHEY and CDR2 SVGAGI come from the germline V gene. This CDR3 comprises 14 residues. V was trimmed by 2 bases and J by 2 bases, leaving 10 bases between them.

This clonotype was counted ten times or more. The chain combines TRBV9 with TRBJ2-7, with 11 bases fitting TRBD1. With V trimmed by 0 bases and J by 4 bases, 0 bases remained unmatched. This CDR3 has 14 amino acids. Germline-derived CDR1 and CDR2 are SGDLS and YYNGEE. CDR3 DNA: TGTGCCAGCAGCGTAGGGGACAGGGGGTACGAGCAGTACTTC. It translates to CASSVGDRGYEQYF.

This clonotype appeared many times. The rearrangement links TRBV12-3 or TRBV12-4 to TRBJ2-5; D perhaps matches TRBD1 (6 bases). The V end was cut by 3 bases, the J end by 5 bases, with 10 bases between. The CDR3 extends over 13 amino acids. The CDR3 region is CASSFWGPETQYF. CDR3 nucleotides: TGTGCCAGCAGTTTCTGGGGGCCGGAGACCCAGTACTTC.

This clonotype was picked up many times. The CDR3 protein is CSARDGAGRSQETQYF. The CDR3 bases are TGCAGTGCTAGAGACGGAGCGGGGAGGTCCCAAGAGACCCAGTACTTC. The chain recombines TRBV20-1 with TRBJ2-5, with 7 bases fitting TRBD2. Unmatched junction bases numbered 8, after V lost 0 bases and J lost 1 base. CDR3 size: 16 residues. Germline CDR1 reads DFQATT; CDR2 reads SNEGSKA (reference sequence).

This clonotype was seen repeatedly, ten times or more. The chain is built from TRBV7-2 and TRBJ2-7, with 12 bases that match TRBD2. V shed 5 bases, J shed 5 bases, and the junction held 7 bases outside the gene matches. The CDR3 spans 15 residues. In germline, CDR1 is SGHTA, CDR2 FQGNSA. The CDR3: CASSRSGLAGNEQYF. CDR3 sequence (DNA): TGTGCCAGCAGCCGCTCGGGACTAGCGGGCAACGAGCAGTACTTC. Using reference TRBV7-2 and TRBJ2-7 for the parts outside the CDR3, the full variable domain is GAGVSQSPSNKVTEKGKDVELRCDPISGHTALYWYRQSLGQGLEFLIYFQGNSAPDKSGLPSDRFSAERTGGSVSTLTIQRTQQEDSAVYLCASSRSGLAGNEQYFGPGTRLTVT.

This clonotype has a count of ten or more. A single base separates this from a much larger clone, so it may be a read error. CDR3 amino acids: CASSPGTGTEQYF. The CDR3 DNA reads TGTGCCAGCAGTCCCGGGACAGGGACCGAGCAGTACTTC. This chain links TRBV12-3 or TRBV12-4 with TRBJ2-7; 9 positions match TRBD1. V lost 5 bases, J lost 6 bases, and 5 bases stayed unmatched. There are 13 residues in the CDR3.

This clonotype was seen repeatedly, ten times or more. CDR3 nucleotide sequence: TGTGCCAGCAGAATTGTCGGGGAGTACACTGAAGCTTTCTTT. Protein sequence: CASRIVGEYTEAFF. The V and J genes are TRBV28 and TRBJ1-1; D is ambiguous. CDR1 and CDR2 from the germline V gene are MDHEN and SYDVKM. The germline V and J ends were trimmed by 6 bases and 3 bases, with 14 bases remaining between them. This CDR3 region has 14 residues.

This clonotype was picked up a small number of times. V usage is TRBV4-2 and J usage is TRBJ2-2, with 11 positions matching TRBD1. The CDR3 spans 16 residues. The germline CDR1 and CDR2 sequences are LGHNA and YNFKEQ. The V and J ends lost 4 bases and 5 bases, in that order; junction bases with no gene match: 6. CDR3 bases: TGTGCCAGCAGCCTGTTCGGGACAGGGGGGACCGGGGAGCTGTTTTTT. Translated: CASSLFGTGGTGELFF.

Ten or more counts support this clonotype. Just one base apart from a much larger clone, this may be a read error. This chain connects TRBV6-2 or TRBV6-3 to TRBJ2-5; D could derive from TRBD1 or TRBD2 (5 bases each). V was trimmed by 0 bases and J by 2 bases, leaving 7 bases between them. Germline V CDR1 and CDR2: MNHEY, SVGEGT. The CDR3 is made up of 14 amino acids. CDR3 residues: CASSYSWGQETQYF. The CDR3 DNA follows: TGTGCCAGCAGTTACTCGTGGGGGCAAGAGACCCAGTACTTC.

V gene TRBV7-9 combines with J gene TRBJ2-3; no definite D call. The CDR3 has 14 residues. Trimming cost V 0 bases and J 6 bases, with 10 bases left between them. CDR1 is SEHNR, CDR2 FQNEAQ, per germline (reference sequence). CDR3 nucleotides: TGTGCCAGCAGCTTAGCAAGTCGTCCGGATACGCAGTATTTT. It is translated as CASSLASRPDTQYF. Full variable domain (missing parts from reference TRBV7-9 and TRBJ2-3): DTGVSQNPRHKITKRGQNVTFRCDPISEHNRLYWYRQTLGQGPEFLTYFQNEAQLEKSRLLSDRFSAERPKGSFSTLEIQRTEQGDSAMYLCASSLASRPDTQYFGPGTRLTVL.

The chain employs TRBV5-1 and TRBJ1-1; 8 bases agree with TRBD1. Germline V gene data show CDR1 as SGHRS and CDR2 as YFSETQ. The length of the CDR3 is 13 residues. V lost 2 bases and J lost 6; bases outside the gene matches: 3. In nucleotides, the CDR3 is TGCGCCAGCAGCTTTGGGGGACAGGCTGAAGCTTTCTTT. Its translation: CASSFGGQAEAFF.

This clonotype has a count of ten or more. The chain recombines TRBV10-3 with TRBJ2-6; D gene ambiguous. This CDR3 comprises 16 residues. Trimming pared 11 bases from V and 0 bases from J, leaving 17 bases between. Germline-derived CDR1 and CDR2 are ENHRY and SYGVKD. CDR3 amino acids: CAVTATRNSGANVLTF. The CDR3 nucleotides read TGTGCCGTGACGGCAACTCGCAACTCTGGGGCCAACGTCCTGACTTTC.

The chain employs TRBV6-2 or TRBV6-3 and TRBJ1-3, with 7 nucleotides matching TRBD1. Trimming at V came to 7 bases and at J to 0 bases, leaving 15 bases not matched to a gene. Germline CDR1 is MNHEY and CDR2 is SVGEGT. The CDR3 has 18 amino acids. CDR3 DNA sequence: TGTGCCAGCACTATAAGAGGGGACAGCGTAAACTCTGGAAACACCATATATTTT. It encodes CASTIRGDSVNSGNTIYF.

This clonotype was detected many times. The gene calls are TRBV12-3 or TRBV12-4 and TRBJ2-5; 13 bases agree with TRBD2. Trimming cost V 3 bases and J 5 bases; bases outside gene matches: 9. The CDR3 length is 17 residues. CDR3 region: CASSLLTSGGPGETQYF. The CDR3 nucleotides are TGTGCCAGCAGTTTGCTGACTAGCGGGGGGCCGGGGGAGACCCAGTACTTC.

The table lists this clonotype with many counts. The chain links TRBV25-1 to TRBJ1-6; 7 bases are a match to TRBD1. The CDR3 runs to 15 residues. J was trimmed by 6 bases and V by 2 bases; bases with no gene match: 4. In germline, CDR1 is MGHDK, CDR2 SYGVNS. Here the CDR3 reads CASSEQGTVNSPLHF. The CDR3 DNA is TGTGCCAGCAGTGAACAGGGGACAGTTAATTCACCCCTCCACTTT.

This clonotype was seen a handful of times. This chain links TRBV6-1 with TRBJ2-7; TRBD2 is a possible D gene (6 bases). Trimming removed 2 bases at V and 0 bases at J, with 11 bases between. Germline lookup yields CDR1 MNHNS and CDR2 SASEGT. This CDR3 is built from 15 residues. As DNA, the CDR3 is TGTGCCAGCAGTGAATTCGACGGGAGCTCCTACGAGCAGTACTTC. Its translation: CASSEFDGSSYEQYF.

This clonotype appeared many times. The chain carries TRBV3-1 and TRBJ2-7; the match to TRBD2 covers 10 bases. The CDR3 sequence is 15 residues long. Per germline, CDR1 LGHDT and CDR2 YNNKEL (reference sequence). The ends lost 1 base at V and 2 bases at J; junction bases unmatched: 2. The DNA for the CDR3 is TGTGCCAGCAGCCAAGGGACTAGCGGAGCCTACGAGCAGTACTTC. Translated: CASSQGTSGAYEQYF.

This clonotype has at least ten counts. The V call is TRBV6-1, the J call TRBJ2-2; D gene unclear. Germline V gene data show CDR1 as MNHNS and CDR2 as SASEGT. The CDR3 spans 12 residues. Between the trimmed V and J ends, which lost 5 bases and 7 bases, there was a span of 8 bases. The CDR3 here is CASSPRVGELFF. The CDR3 coding sequence is TGTGCCAGCAGTCCTAGGGTCGGGGAGCTGTTTTTT.

This clonotype was recorded at least ten times. CDR3 sequence (DNA): TGTGCCACCAGCAGAGCGGACCTCTGGGGCTCTGGAAACACCATATATTTT. It is translated as CATSRADLWGSGNTIYF. This rearrangement joins TRBV15 to TRBJ1-3; unclear D gene. The germline V gene encodes CDR1 LNHNV and CDR2 YYDKDF (reference sequence). This CDR3 region has 17 residues. Trimming removed 1 base from V and 0 bases from J, with 13 bases in between.

There are many counts of this clonotype. The CDR3 sequence is CSARKWQAQTGELFF. CDR3 DNA: TGCAGTGCTAGGAAATGGCAGGCTCAGACCGGGGAGCTGTTTTTT. J is TRBJ2-2 and V is TRBV20-1, with D hard to call. Germline CDR1 DFQATT, CDR2 SNEGSKA (reference sequence). Trimming stripped 3 bases from V and 5 bases from J, with 16 bases between. The CDR3 contains 15 residues.

The V gene is TRBV29-1, the J gene TRBJ2-5, with D unclear. This CDR3 has 11 residues. Germline CDR1 SQVTM, CDR2 ANQGSEA. V shed 4 bases and J shed 9 bases, with 12 bases lying between them. CDR3: CSVGPQVAQYF. As DNA, the CDR3 is TGCAGCGTTGGACCTCAGGTAGCCCAGTACTTC.

Many counts were recorded for this clonotype. The rearrangement joins TRBV3-1 to TRBJ1-1; no reliable D call. V was clipped by 0 bases and J by 5 bases, with 10 bases between them. This CDR3 contains 14 residues. CDR1 is LGHDT, CDR2 YNNKEL, per germline (reference sequence). The CDR3 reads CASSQEGFNTEAFF. The DNA of the CDR3 is TGTGCCAGCAGCCAAGAGGGGTTTAATACTGAAGCTTTCTTT.

This clonotype was recorded a few times. The chain is built from TRBV14 and TRBJ1-1, with D unclear. The CDR3 extends over 13 amino acids. From germline, CDR1 is SGHDN and CDR2 FVKESK. With 0 bases removed from V and 9 bases from J, the gap between germline ends came to 11 bases. The CDR3: CASSQDEISKAFF. The CDR3 DNA reads TGTGCCAGCAGCCAAGATGAGATTTCCAAAGCTTTCTTT.

The chain links TRBV6-1 to TRBJ1-6; D gene uncertain. V lost 2 bases and J 8 bases, leaving 13 bases between the germline ends. CDR1 is MNHNS and CDR2 is SASEGT in the germline V gene. The CDR3 covers 15 residues. The CDR3 coding sequence is TGTGCCAGCAGTGAAAATACACAGAGCTATTCACCCCTCCACTTT. Its protein is CASSENTQSYSPLHF.